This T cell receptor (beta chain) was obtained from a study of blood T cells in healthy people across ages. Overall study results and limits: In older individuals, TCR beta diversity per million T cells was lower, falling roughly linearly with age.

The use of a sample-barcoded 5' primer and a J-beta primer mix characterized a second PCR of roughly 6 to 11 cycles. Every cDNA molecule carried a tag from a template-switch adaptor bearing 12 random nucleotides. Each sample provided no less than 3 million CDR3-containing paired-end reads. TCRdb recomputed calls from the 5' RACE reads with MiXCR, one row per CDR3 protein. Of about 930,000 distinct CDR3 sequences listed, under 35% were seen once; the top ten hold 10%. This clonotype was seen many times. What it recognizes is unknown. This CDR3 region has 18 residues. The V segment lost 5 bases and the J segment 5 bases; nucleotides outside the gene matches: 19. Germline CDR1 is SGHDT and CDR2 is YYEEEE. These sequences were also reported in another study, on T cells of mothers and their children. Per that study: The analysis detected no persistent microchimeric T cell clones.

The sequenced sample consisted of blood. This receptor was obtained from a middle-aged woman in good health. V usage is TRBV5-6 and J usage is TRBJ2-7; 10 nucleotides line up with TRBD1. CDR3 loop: CASRSLRATGGATDEQYF. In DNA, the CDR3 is TGTGCCAGCAGATCGCTGCGTGCGACAGGGGGCGCAACCGACGAGCAGTACTTC.